Shown below are 28 T cell receptor beta chains from a single sample sequenced in a study of T cell responses to AZD1222 COVID-19 vaccine. Produced via immunoSEQ multiplex PCR; TCRdb's table is partial and in-frame only. The data contain about 53,000 clones, roughly 90% of them singletons. The sample in question was peripheral blood, obtained 28 days after the second AZD1222 dose. Every receptor here comes from an adult who received the AZD1222 COVID-19 vaccine.

The V gene is TRBV28, the J gene TRBJ1-6; possible D gene TRBD1, 5 bases. Trimming shortened V by 5 bases and J by 7 bases, and 15 bases separated the two germline ends. Per germline, CDR1 MDHEN and CDR2 SYDVKM. The CDR3 runs to 15 residues. CDR3 nucleotides: TGTGCCAGCAGTCTACCCGGGACTCTGAATTCACCCCTCCACTTT. Translation: CASSLPGTLNSPLHF.

V and J are TRBV9 and TRBJ1-1, with D hard to call. The length of the CDR3 is 15 residues. V gave up 3 bases and J gave up 3 bases, with 15 bases separating them. Per the germline V gene, CDR1 is SGDLS and CDR2 is YYNGEE. CDR3 DNA: TGTGCCAGCAGCGCGACAATGGGGTGGGACACTGAAGCTTTCTTT. Its translation is CASSATMGWDTEAFF. The entire variable domain, with the rest obtained from reference TRBV9 and TRBJ1-1, is as follows: DSGVTQTPKHLITATGQRVTLRCSPRSGDLSVYWYQQSLDQGLQFLIQYYNGEERAKGNILERFSAQQFPDLHSELNLSSLELGDSALYFCASSATMGWDTEAFFGQGTRLTVV.

The V call is TRBV27, the J call TRBJ1-3; unclear D gene. CDR1 is MNHEY and CDR2 is SMNVEV in the germline V gene (reference sequence). Trimming cost V 4 bases and J 0 bases, with 10 bases left between them. The CDR3 runs to 15 residues. The DNA of the CDR3 is TGTGCCAGCAGTTCTTCTTGGGCCTCTGGAAACACCATATATTTT. Translated: CASSSSWASGNTIYF.

The chain recombines TRBV5-1 with TRBJ1-1; possible D gene TRBD1, 6 bases. V gave up 4 bases and J gave up 3 bases, with 16 bases separating them. CDR1 is SGHRS and CDR2 is YFSETQ in the germline V gene. The CDR3 sequence is 15 residues long. CDR3 protein: CASSLTGARDTEAFF. In nucleotides, the CDR3 is TGCGCCAGCAGCCTTACGGGGGCGCGGGACACTGAAGCTTTCTTT.

This clone was counted a single time. The chain carries TRBV19 and TRBJ1-5; no firm D call. Per the germline V gene, CDR1 is LNHDA and CDR2 is SQIVND (reference sequence). Between the trimmed V and J ends, which lost 3 bases and 6 bases, there was a span of 12 bases. The CDR3 length is 14 residues. CDR3 sequence (DNA): TGTGCCAGTAGTATGAGTGGGGTGGGTCAGCCCCAGCATTTT. Its protein is CASSMSGVGQPQHF.

The chain has TRBV30 and TRBJ2-3; the match to TRBD2 covers 9 bases. Trimming at V came to 1 base and at J to 5 bases, leaving 7 bases not matched to a gene. This CDR3 is built from 15 residues. CDR1 is GTSNPN and CDR2 is SVGIG in the germline V gene (reference sequence). The CDR3 DNA reads TGTGCCTGGAGTGGGCTAGCGGGATCTAGAGATACGCAGTATTTT. It specifies CAWSGLAGSRDTQYF.

The chain uses TRBV30 and TRBJ2-4; D may be TRBD2 (7 bases). CDR3 length: 15 amino acids. Germline V lookup: CDR1 GTSNPN, CDR2 SVGIG (reference sequence). Trimming removed 0 bases at V and 7 bases at J, with 16 bases between. The CDR3 spells CAWSVGGGVRNIQYF. The CDR3 bases are TGTGCCTGGAGTGTAGGAGGGGGGGTCAGGAACATTCAGTACTTC.

The gene calls are TRBV5-1 and TRBJ2-5; 10 positions match TRBD1. CDR1 and CDR2 from the germline V gene are SGHRS and YFSETQ. V was pared by 4 bases and J by 4 bases, with 4 bases of the junction left unmatched. The CDR3 runs to 14 residues. The CDR3 DNA is TGCGCCAGCAGCGCCGGACAGGGGGGAGAGACCCAGTACTTC. Translation gives CASSAGQGGETQYF.

The gene calls are TRBV3-1 (or the pseudogene TRBV3-2) and TRBJ2-5, with 9 bases lining up with TRBD1. Germline CDR1 is LGHDT and CDR2 is YNNKEL (reference sequence). Losses at the gene ends were 4 bases for V and 4 bases for J; bases not matched to a gene: 7. The CDR3 loop spans 15 amino acids. The DNA of the CDR3 is TGTGCCAGCAGCCCGGGGACAGGGTTGGGAGAGACCCAGTACTTC. Encoded protein: CASSPGTGLGETQYF.

This clone has a handful of counts. The chain is built from TRBV6-5 and TRBJ1-3; TRBD1 might be the D (5 bases). Germline V gene data show CDR1 as MNHEY and CDR2 as SVGAGI. The germline V and J ends were trimmed by 4 bases and 0 bases, with 10 bases remaining between them. The CDR3 is 15 residues long. The CDR3 protein is CASSSRVSSGNTIYF. The CDR3 coding sequence is TGTGCCAGCAGTTCCAGGGTGAGCTCTGGAAACACCATATATTTT.

The chain has TRBV6-5 and TRBJ2-3; weak D call: TRBD2 (6 bases). This CDR3 region has 15 residues. V was trimmed by 6 bases and J by 3 bases, leaving 16 bases between them. CDR1 is MNHEY and CDR2 is SVGAGI in the germline V gene. The CDR3 loop is CASSRLGAQTDTQYF. CDR3 DNA sequence: TGTGCCAGCAGCCGACTAGGGGCCCAAACAGATACGCAGTATTTT.

The DNA for the CDR3 is TGTGCCAGCAGCGTAACGAACACCGGGGAGCTGTTTTTT. Translated: CASSVTNTGELFF. This chain links TRBV12-3 or TRBV12-4 with TRBJ2-2; D is undetermined. V lost 6 bases and J lost 0, with 5 bases in between. The CDR3 runs 13 residues.

Comment on this clone: The junction shows a germline mismatch at one end, possibly a read error. The chain joins TRBV28 to TRBJ2-3; 8 nucleotides line up with TRBD1. CDR3 length equals 13 residues. Germline values: CDR1 MDHEN, CDR2 SYDVKM. The DNA of the CDR3 is TGCGCAGGTCGGACAGGGAGCACAGATACGCAGTATTTT. Encoded protein: CAGRTGSTDTQYF.

This clone has a single count. The chain carries TRBV6-5 and TRBJ2-1, with TRBD2 as a possible D gene (7 bases). V lost 2 bases to trimming and J lost 3 bases, with 11 bases between them. The CDR3 contains 15 residues. In germline, CDR1 is MNHEY, CDR2 SVGAGI. The CDR3 reads CASSYRGGFYNEQFF. The CDR3 coding sequence is TGTGCCAGCAGTTACAGGGGGGGTTTCTACAATGAGCAGTTCTTC.

This sequence joins TRBV5-6 and TRBJ2-1, with D maybe TRBD1 (5 bases). Germline CDR1 and CDR2: SGHDT and YYEEEE. This CDR3 comprises 19 residues. Trimming removed 0 bases from V and 0 bases from J, with 19 bases in between. For the CDR3, the DNA is TGTGCCAGCAGCTTGGTCCTAGGGGTCCGACCGAGCTCCTACAATGAGCAGTTCTTC. It yields the protein CASSLVLGVRPSSYNEQFF.

The chain recombines TRBV11-3 with TRBJ2-1; D may be TRBD2 (5 bases). The V and J ends lost 4 bases and 0 bases respectively, with 7 bases between them. The CDR3 is 14 amino acids. Germline assignment: CDR1 SGHNT and CDR2 YENEEA. In nucleotides, the CDR3 is TGTGCCAGCAGCTCAACTAGCTCCTACAATGAGCAGTTCTTC. Amino acid sequence: CASSSTSSYNEQFF.

The V gene is TRBV3-1 (or the pseudogene TRBV3-2), the J gene TRBJ1-1; 11 bases line up with TRBD1. CDR3 length equals 15 residues. V was clipped by 0 bases and J by 4 bases; unmatched bases: 1. Germline values: CDR1 LGHDT, CDR2 YNNKEL (reference sequence). The CDR3 nucleotides read TGTGCCAGCAGCCAAGAAGGGACAGGGGGCACTGAAGCTTTCTTT. This sequence encodes CASSQEGTGGTEAFF.

Comment on this clone: At one end the junction does not follow the germline gene, possibly because of a read error. CDR3 region: CASSLGSRGTGELFF. The CDR3 nucleotides are TGTGCTAGCAGCTTGGGGTCTAGAGGGACCGGGGAGCTGTTTTTT. This chain links TRBV7-7 with TRBJ2-2, with D possibly being TRBD2 (5 bases). The length of the CDR3 is 15 residues. The V gene's germline CDR1 is SSHAT and CDR2 FNYEAQ (reference sequence).

This chain uses TRBV12-2 with TRBJ1-2; the table's D call, TRBD1, has no DNA check behind it. TRBV12-2 is designated a pseudogene. The CDR3 is 15 residues long. The CDR3 sequence is CASRARQAPHYGYTF. CDR3 bases: TGTGCAAGTCGCGCCCGACAGGCCCCTCACTATGGCTACACCTTC.

This clone was picked up a small number of times. The CDR3 DNA reads as TGCGCCAGCAGCATCGGACAGGGTGGTTCCTATGGCTACACCTTC. Encoded protein: CASSIGQGGSYGYTF. This chain uses TRBV5-1 with TRBJ1-2; 8 nucleotides line up with TRBD1. The CDR3 is 15 residues long. V shed 4 bases, J shed 4 bases, and the junction held 9 bases outside the gene matches. Per germline, CDR1 SGHRS and CDR2 YFSETQ. Looking up the rest from reference TRBV5-1 and TRBJ1-2 gives the full variable domain: KAGVTQTPRYLIKTRGQQVTLSCSPISGHRSVSWYQQTPGQGLQFLFEYFSETQRNKGNFPGRFSGRQFSNSRSEMNVSTLELGDSALYLCASSIGQGGSYGYTFGSGTRLTVV.

The V and J genes are TRBV9 and TRBJ1-4; maybe TRBD1 (6 bases). With 1 base removed from V and 5 bases from J, the gap between germline ends came to 9 bases. CDR1 is SGDLS and CDR2 is YYNGEE in the germline V gene. The CDR3 runs to 14 residues. DNA for the CDR3: TGTGCCAGCAGCGTAAGGGGGACGAATGAAAAACTGTTTTTT. This encodes CASSVRGTNEKLFF. Looking up the rest from reference TRBV9 and TRBJ1-4 gives the full variable domain: DSGVTQTPKHLITATGQRVTLRCSPRSGDLSVYWYQQSLDQGLQFLIQYYNGEERAKGNILERFSAQQFPDLHSELNLSSLELGDSALYFCASSVRGTNEKLFFGSGTQLSVL.

The CDR3 DNA sequence: TGTGCCAGCATAAGTTCGGGACAGGGGATGCCCCAGCATTTT. Protein product: CASISSGQGMPQHF. The chain couples TRBV6-5 to TRBJ1-5; TRBD1 agrees at 10 bases. With 7 bases clipped from V and 9 bases from J, the junction kept 9 bases outside the gene matches. CDR1 and CDR2 (germline): MNHEY, SVGAGI. The CDR3 covers 14 residues.

J is TRBJ2-1 and V is TRBV6-1, with a weak D call TRBD1 (6 bases). The CDR3 is 14 residues long. Trimming took 3 bases from V and 3 from J, leaving 9 bases between them. CDR1 is MNHNS and CDR2 is SASEGT in the germline V gene. The CDR3, as DNA: TGTGCCAGCAGTGACCTGGACAGCTACAATGAGCAGTTCTTC. It codes for CASSDLDSYNEQFF.

The V gene is TRBV19, the J gene TRBJ2-3; D is perhaps TRBD2 (6 bases). V was trimmed by 1 base and J by 6 bases, leaving 20 bases between them. Germline assignment: CDR1 LNHDA and CDR2 SQIVND (reference sequence). The CDR3 extends over 17 amino acids. For the CDR3, the DNA is TGTGCCAGTAGTATAGTGGGGATGGGGGGACGCCGGGATACGCAGTATTTT. Translation gives CASSIVGMGGRRDTQYF.

V usage is TRBV6-5 and J usage is TRBJ2-7, with D uncertain. With 2 bases removed from V and 7 bases from J, the gap between germline ends came to 6 bases. The CDR3 totals 11 residues. CDR1 and CDR2 from the germline V gene are MNHEY and SVGAGI. The CDR3 protein is CASSYGAEQYF. In nucleotides, the CDR3 is TGTGCCAGCAGTTACGGAGCGGAGCAGTACTTC.

CDR3 in DNA: TGTGCCAGCAGTCCCCGAGGCGTGGGGGCCAGGTATGGCTACACCTTC. This translates into CASSPRGVGARYGYTF. The genes are TRBV6-6 and TRBJ1-2; the D gene is possibly TRBD1 (6 bases). With 5 bases removed from V and 5 bases from J, the gap between germline ends came to 21 bases. The germline V gene has CDR1 MNHNY and CDR2 SVGAGI (reference sequence). This CDR3 is built from 16 residues.

CDR3: CARSAEGSNQPQHF. The CDR3 DNA follows: TGTGCCAGGTCGGCCGAGGGGAGCAATCAGCCCCAGCATTTT. The gene calls are TRBV19 and TRBJ1-5, with TRBD1 as a possible D gene (5 bases). Trimming shortened V by 9 bases and J by 1 base, and 13 bases separated the two germline ends. The CDR3 extends over 14 amino acids. Per the germline V gene, CDR1 is LNHDA and CDR2 is SQIVND (reference sequence).

The V gene is TRBV6-5, the J gene TRBJ1-2, with 9 bases that match TRBD1. The V gene's germline CDR1 is MNHEY and CDR2 SVGAGI. CDR3 length: 15 residues. V was pared by 6 bases and J by 5 bases, with 10 bases of the junction left unmatched. CDR3 loop: CASRRLTGGWYGYTF. CDR3 DNA: TGTGCCAGCAGGAGATTGACAGGGGGGTGGTATGGCTACACCTTC.